This T cell receptor (beta chain) stems from a study of T cells in Graves' hyperthyroidism and ophthalmopathy. The study's findings and limits: Separation of ophthalmopathy from stable hyperthyroidism was achieved by a 13 V-J model. Blood also showed most of the thyroid clonotypes that were expanded above 0.001.

Each patient was aged 18 to 65 and had newly diagnosed hyperthyroidism of under 2 months' duration. For this clonotype: No antigen is known for it.

Germline V gene sequence: CDR1 DFQATT, CDR2 SNEGSKA (reference sequence). The V segment lost 5 bases and the J segment 5 bases; nucleotides outside the gene matches: 7. CDR3 length: 13 amino acids. The source material, RNA transcripts, was used to amplify TCR beta CDR3 regions. The HTBI primer set was used in a first-round RT-PCR of the TCR CDR3. TCRdb re-called the multiplex PCR reads through MiXCR, storing one row per CDR3 protein. The sample consists of roughly 380,000 distinct CDR3 sequences, roughly 19% of them appearing once. Sequencing was carried out using blood. The origin of this receptor is a woman between 18 and 30 years old with Graves' hyperthyroidism. The rearrangement joins TRBV20-1 to TRBJ2-7, with TRBD1 identical over 9 bases. The CDR3 DNA reads TGCAGTGCTCTTAGACAGGGGGAGGACGAGCAGTACTTC. Its protein is CSALRQGEDEQYF.